The clone carrying this T cell receptor beta chain appeared a single time. Its cognate antigen is unknown. This entry comes from a study of PD-L1 blockade in urothelial cancer. Some clones are missing from TCRdb's copy, which holds only in-frame ones; the method was immunoSEQ multiplex PCR. The repertoire has fewer than 30,000 clones, 84% of them found once; the top ten carry 9.6%. Trimming shortened V by 3 bases and J by 0 bases, and 6 bases separated the two germline ends. CDR3 size: 15 residues. Germline V gene sequence: CDR1 MNHNY, CDR2 SVGAGI (reference sequence). Study-level results: A pretreatment blood TCR clonality that fell below the median predicted better progression-free and overall survival.

The origin of this receptor is a man aged 65-85 years with urothelial cancer. The chain employs TRBV6-6 and TRBJ2-6; D not resolved. The sample was PBMCs, taken around atezolizumab (anti-PD-L1) treatment. The CDR3 DNA is TGTGCCAGCAGTTATCTGGCCTCTGGGGCCAACGTCCTGACTTTC. It yields the protein CASSYLASGANVLTF.